This T cell receptor (beta chain) was documented in a study of immune cell composition in non-small cell lung cancer. The study, taken as a whole, reports: Dominant in vivo tumour-associated clones were not shown to share tumour-reactive sequences. Tumour TCR-beta clonality was not significantly tied to smoking pack-years.

Worth noting for this clone: What it recognizes is unknown.

Normal lung was taken at the farthest possible site, at least 3 cm from tumour. Trimming removed 1 base from V and 2 bases from J, with 10 bases in between. This CDR3 spans 15 amino acids. Looked up from germline, CDR1 is PRHDT and CDR2 is FYEKMQ (reference sequence). TCRdb's table, derived via immunoSEQ multiplex PCR, lists solely in-frame clones and lacks some. The sample yields some 9,000 clones, under 80% seen once. Specimen: non-adjacent lung tissue. The receptor's source is a human donor with non-small cell lung cancer. The J gene is TRBJ2-3, the V gene TRBV13, with D tentatively TRBD2 (6 bases). For the CDR3, the DNA is TGTGCCAGCAGCTTAGAGGAGGGATTCACAGATACGCAGTATTTT. As protein: CASSLEEGFTDTQYF.